This T cell receptor beta chain was obtained from a study of blood T cell repertoires in COVID-19. Looking at the study overall: The study drew acute and convalescent COVID-19 samples from the United States, Italy and Spain. Nucleic acid was either cDNA or gDNA, and it came from T cells, B-cell-depleted T cells, or PBMCs.

Authors' methods: Counts of nucleated cells, estimated from reference gene primer amplification, were obtained. TCRdb keeps only in-frame clones here, not all; method: immunoSEQ multiplex PCR. V and J calls and clone size are those listed in that table; D and trimming were worked out from the DNA. The sample shows about 270,000 clones, about 89% of them seen only once. V was shortened by 0 bases and J by 9 bases, with 17 bases between the two germline ends. The CDR3 loop spans 15 amino acids. Germline V CDR1 and CDR2: MGHRA, YSYEKL. The receptor was derived from an older woman who had recovered from COVID-19. Sequenced input: peripheral blood. J is TRBJ2-5 and V is TRBV4-1; D is perhaps TRBD2 (5 bases). CDR3 residues: CASSQEGRAIGAQYF. CDR3 coding DNA: TGCGCCAGCAGCCAAGAGGGAAGGGCCATCGGGGCCCAGTACTTC.